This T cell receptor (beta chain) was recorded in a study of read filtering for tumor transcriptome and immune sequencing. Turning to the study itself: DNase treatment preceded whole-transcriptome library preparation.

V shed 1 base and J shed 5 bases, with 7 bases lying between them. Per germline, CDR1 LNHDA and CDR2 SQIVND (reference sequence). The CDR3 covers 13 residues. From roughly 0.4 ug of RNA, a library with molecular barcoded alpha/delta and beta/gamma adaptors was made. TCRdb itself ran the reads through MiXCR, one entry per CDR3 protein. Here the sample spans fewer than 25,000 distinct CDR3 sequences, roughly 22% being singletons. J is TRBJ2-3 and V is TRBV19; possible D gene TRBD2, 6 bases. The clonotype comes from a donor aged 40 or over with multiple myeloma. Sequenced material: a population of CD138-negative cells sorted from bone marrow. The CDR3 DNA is TGTGCCAGTAGTATAGGCGGGGTAGATACGCAGTATTTT. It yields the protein CASSIGGVDTQYF. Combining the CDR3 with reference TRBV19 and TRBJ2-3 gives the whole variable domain DGGITQSPKYLFRKEGQNVTLSCEQNLNHDAMYWYRQDPGQGLRLIYYSQIVNDFQKGDIAEGYSVSREKKESFPLTVTSAQKNPTAFYLCASSIGGVDTQYFGPGTRLTVL.